These T cell receptor beta chains were read from a single sample in a study of blood T cell repertoires in COVID-19. Generated by immunoSEQ multiplex PCR, the TCRdb table keeps only in-frame clones and is missing some. The data show about 190,000 clones, about 90% seen once. Sequenced sample: peripheral blood. Source of these receptors: a man aged 45 to 65 with acute or convalescent COVID-19. Both conserved end residues are part of each CDR3. The D gene is left open where the match is weak. Size is omitted from some rows. Given values are once, few, many or a class for expanded clones.

J gene | D gene | V gene | clone size | CDR3 length | CDR3 protein | CDR3 DNA
TRBJ2-1 | TRBD2 | TRBV27 | - | 16 | CASSLSSGRGDNEQFF | TGTGCCAGCAGTTTATCCAGCGGGAGAGGGGACAATGAGCAGTTCTTC
TRBJ1-2 | - | TRBV5-4 | - | 14 | CASSLGGPNYGYTF | TGTGCCAGCAGCTTGGGGGGGCCGAACTATGGCTACACCTTC
TRBJ1-6 | TRBD1 | TRBV15 | - | 17 | CATSRDGDRLPSSPLHF | TGTGCCACCAGCAGAGATGGGGACAGGCTTCCCAGTTCACCCCTCCACTTT
TRBJ1-3 | - | TRBV2 | - | 13 | CASRRDAGNTIYF | TGTGCCAGCAGGCGGGACGCAGGAAACACCATATATTTT
TRBJ2-5 | - | TRBV28 | - | 11 | CASGGWETQYF | TGTGCCAGCGGGGGCTGGGAGACCCAGTACTTC
TRBJ1-3 | - | TRBV2 | few | 16 | CASRPGAGSLRNTIYF | TGTGCCAGCAGACCGGGTGCGGGCTCTCTGAGAAACACCATATATTTT
TRBJ1-1 | TRBD1 | TRBV5-4 | - | 15 | CASSLLGQGAGEAFF | TGTGCCAGCAGCTTGTTGGGACAGGGGGCAGGTGAAGCTTTCTTT
TRBJ1-1 | - | TRBV27 | - | 14 | CASSFIPAGAEAFF | TGTGCCAGCAGCTTTATTCCCGCAGGGGCTGAAGCTTTCTTT
TRBJ1-5 | TRBD1 | TRBV5-8 | - | 16 | CASSLTYTQGEQPQHF | TGTGCCAGCAGCTTGACCTATACACAGGGGGAACAGCCCCAGCATTTT
TRBJ2-7 | TRBD1 | TRBV27 | once | 13 | CASSRQGTYEQYF | TGTGCCAGCAGTCGACAGGGGACATACGAGCAGTACTTC
TRBJ2-3 | - | TRBV29-1 | - | 11 | CSVVVGKAQYF | TGCAGCGTTGTGGTCGGGAAGGCGCAGTATTTT
TRBJ2-2 | TRBD2 | TRBV5-4 | - | 16 | CASSRLGTSGAGELFF | TGTGCCAGCAGCCGTCTCGGGACTAGCGGGGCCGGGGAGCTGTTTTTT
TRBJ1-3 | TRBD1 | TRBV2 | - | 15 | CASSSQGAAGNTIYF | TGTGCCAGCAGTTCGCAGGGGGCAGCTGGAAACACCATATATTTT
TRBJ1-6 | - | TRBV9 | - | 15 | CASSVVGEGNSPLHF | TGTGCCAGCAGCGTAGTGGGAGAGGGTAATTCACCCCTCCACTTT
TRBJ1-2 | - | TRBV13 | - | 15 | CASLSVGQVDYGYTF | TGTGCCAGCCTATCTGTGGGGCAGGTTGATTATGGCTACACCTTC
TRBJ2-1 | - | TRBV7-9 | - | 14 | CASSLVFFDSEQFF | TGTGCCAGCAGCTTGGTGTTTTTTGACAGTGAGCAGTTCTTC
TRBJ2-3 | TRBD2 | TRBV7-6 | - | 16 | CASSLRLAGGTDTQYF | TGTGCCAGCAGCTTAAGACTAGCGGGGGGCACAGATACGCAGTATTTT
TRBJ2-3 | TRBD2 | TRBV10-1 | - | 18 | CASSESGLAGGETDTQYF | TGCGCCAGCAGTGAGTCCGGTTTAGCGGGAGGCGAAACAGATACGCAGTATTTT
TRBJ1-1 | TRBD1 | TRBV19 | - | 17 | CASSNEDRGLLWTEAFF | TGTGCCAGTAGTAATGAGGACAGGGGGCTATTGTGGACTGAAGCTTTCTTT
TRBJ2-1 | TRBD1 | TRBV19 | - | 14 | CASRRQGAYNEQFF | TGTGCCAGTAGGCGACAGGGTGCCTACAATGAGCAGTTCTTC
TRBJ2-7 | TRBD1 | TRBV6-5 | - | 14 | CASSRDSYSYEQYF | TGTGCCAGCAGCCGGGACAGCTACTCCTACGAGCAGTACTTC
TRBJ2-3 | - | TRBV6-1 | - | 17 | CASSEARGPWITDTQYF | TGTGCCAGCAGTGAAGCGCGCGGGCCGTGGATTACAGATACGCAGTATTTT
TRBJ2-1 | - | TRBV24-1 | once | 14 | CATSEQGGANEQFF | TGTGCCACCAGTGAACAGGGGGGGGCCAATGAGCAGTTCTTC
TRBJ1-6 | TRBD1 | TRBV30 | - | 14 | CAWSVTGGNSPLHF | TGTGCCTGGAGTGTTACAGGGGGTAATTCACCCCTCCACTTT
TRBJ1-1 | - | TRBV18 | - | 16 | CASPRGGNPLNTEAFF | TGTGCCAGCCCACGTGGGGGGAACCCACTGAACACTGAAGCTTTCTTT
TRBJ1-2 | - | TRBV3-1/TRBV3-2 | - | 14 | CASSYLGRGSGYTF | TGTGCCAGCAGCTACCTAGGACGGGGGAGTGGCTACACCTTC
TRBJ1-3 | - | TRBV15 | - | 16 | CATSKTTHISRDTIYF | TGTGCCACCAGCAAAACAACCCACATTAGCCGGGACACCATATATTTT
TRBJ2-7 | TRBD1 | TRBV11-2 | - | 17 | CASSLSSAGTGDWEQYF | TGTGCCAGCAGTCTTTCATCAGCCGGGACAGGGGATTGGGAGCAGTACTTC
TRBJ2-1 | - | TRBV5-1 | - | 14 | CASSIGTPGDEQFF | TGCGCCAGCAGCATCGGGACTCCCGGCGATGAGCAGTTCTTC
TRBJ2-1 | TRBD1 | TRBV5-1 | - | 16 | CASSLGFGTDINEQFF | TGCGCCAGCAGCTTGGGTTTTGGGACAGATATCAATGAGCAGTTCTTC
TRBJ2-2 | - | TRBV5-4 | - | 15 | CASSTPQGNTGELFF | TGTGCCAGCAGCACTCCACAGGGTAACACCGGGGAGCTGTTTTTT
TRBJ2-7 | TRBD2 | TRBV27 | - | 16 | CASSFIRAGGPDEQYF | TGTGCCAGCAGTTTTATTAGGGCGGGAGGGCCCGACGAGCAGTACTTC
TRBJ1-5 | - | TRBV5-8 | - | 14 | CASSLWTDNQPQHF | TGTGCCAGCAGCTTGTGGACAGACAATCAGCCCCAGCATTTT
TRBJ1-1 | - | TRBV2 | - | 13 | CATQRQSNTEAFF | TGTGCCACCCAAAGACAGTCGAACACTGAAGCTTTCTTT
TRBJ1-5 | - | TRBV7-9 | - | 14 | CASSFQGSNQPQHF | TGTGCCAGCAGCTTCCAGGGGAGCAATCAGCCCCAGCATTTT
TRBJ2-1 | TRBD2 | TRBV7-9 | - | 18 | CASSSGLAYLLREVEQFF | TGTGCCAGCAGCTCGGGACTAGCTTACCTCCTAAGGGAGGTTGAGCAGTTCTTC
TRBJ1-2 | - | TRBV6-1 | - | 12 | CASSEMQAGYTF | TGTGCCAGCAGTGAGATGCAGGCCGGCTACACCTTC
TRBJ2-7 | TRBD2 | TRBV30 | - | 20 | CAWSINPGLAGRLSSYEQYF | TGTGCCTGGAGTATTAATCCGGGACTAGCGGGGAGATTGAGCTCCTACGAGCAGTACTTC
TRBJ1-2 | - | TRBV5-1 | - | 15 | CASSLGGGPNYGYTF | TGCGCCAGCAGCTTGGGTGGTGGGCCCAACTATGGCTACACCTTC
TRBJ2-7 | - | TRBV27 | - | 13 | CASSLGGSYEQYF | TGTGCCAGCAGTCTCGGGGGAAGTTACGAGCAGTACTTC
TRBJ2-1 | TRBD2 | TRBV5-3 | - | 19 | CARSLVGSASGRQGDEQFF | TGTGCCAGAAGCTTGGTCGGCTCGGCTAGCGGTCGGCAGGGCGATGAGCAGTTCTTC
TRBJ2-2 | - | TRBV5-4 | few | 17 | CASSSSRDTLNTGELFF | TGTGCCAGCAGCTCGAGCCGGGACACCCTGAACACCGGGGAGCTGTTTTTT
TRBJ2-7 | TRBD1 | TRBV5-4 | - | 15 | CASSLGGTENYEQYF | TGTGCCAGCAGCTTGGGGGGGACAGAGAACTACGAGCAGTACTTC
TRBJ1-2 | TRBD1 | TRBV4-1 | - | 15 | CASSQPGTGARGYTF | TGCGCCAGCAGCCAACCTGGGACAGGGGCTCGCGGCTACACCTTC